The entry below gives a single T cell receptor beta chain sequence along with its context. The antigen is undetermined. PCR amplification relied on 60 Vbeta primers (plus 13 Jbeta primers). Produced via immunoSEQ multiplex PCR; TCRdb's table is partial and in-frame only. The sample includes roughly 80,000 clones. This sample is part of a study of cytomegalovirus exposure and HLA in healthy donors. With 7 bases clipped from V and 3 bases from J, the junction kept 7 bases outside the gene matches. Germline CDR1 LNHDA, CDR2 SQIVND (reference sequence). This CDR3 has 14 amino acids. Study-level points and caveats: A later analysis showed TCR association rates differing by HLA locus, peaking at DRB1 and lowest at HLA-C.

V gene TRBV19 combines with J gene TRBJ2-3; 7 bases align to TRBD2. The sequence was obtained from a man between 50 and 59 years old in good health and CMV-seropositive. The sequencing input was PBMCs. Here the CDR3 reads CASKMDGGTDTQYF. In nucleotides, the CDR3 is TGTGCCAGTAAGATGGACGGGGGGACAGATACGCAGTATTTT. The full variable domain, in which reference TRBV19 and TRBJ2-3 provide the parts outside the CDR3, is DGGITQSPKYLFRKEGQNVTLSCEQNLNHDAMYWYRQDPGQGLRLIYYSQIVNDFQKGDIAEGYSVSREKKESFPLTVTSAQKNPTAFYLCASKMDGGTDTQYFGPGTRLTVL.